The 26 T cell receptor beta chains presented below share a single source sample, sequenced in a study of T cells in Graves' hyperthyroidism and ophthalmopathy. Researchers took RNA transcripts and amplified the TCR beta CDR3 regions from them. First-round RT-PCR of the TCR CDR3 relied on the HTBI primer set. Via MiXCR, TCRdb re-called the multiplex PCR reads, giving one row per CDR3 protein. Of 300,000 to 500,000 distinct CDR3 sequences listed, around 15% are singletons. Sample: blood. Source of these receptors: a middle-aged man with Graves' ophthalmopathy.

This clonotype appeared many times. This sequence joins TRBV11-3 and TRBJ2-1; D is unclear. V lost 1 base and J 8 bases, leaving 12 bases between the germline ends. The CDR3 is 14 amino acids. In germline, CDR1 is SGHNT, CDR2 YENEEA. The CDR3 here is CASSLGTAQDEQFF. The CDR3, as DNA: TGTGCCAGCAGCTTAGGGACCGCGCAGGATGAGCAGTTCTTC.

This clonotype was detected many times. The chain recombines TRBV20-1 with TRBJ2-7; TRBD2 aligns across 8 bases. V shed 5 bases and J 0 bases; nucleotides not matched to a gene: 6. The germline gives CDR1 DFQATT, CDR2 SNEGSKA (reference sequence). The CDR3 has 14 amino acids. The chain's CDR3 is CSASKRELSYEQYF. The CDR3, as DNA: TGCAGTGCTTCTAAGCGGGAGCTCTCCTACGAGCAGTACTTC.

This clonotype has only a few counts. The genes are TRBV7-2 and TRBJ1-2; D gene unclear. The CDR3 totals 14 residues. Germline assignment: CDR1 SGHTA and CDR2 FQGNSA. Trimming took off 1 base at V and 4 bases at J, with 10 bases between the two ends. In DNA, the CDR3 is TGTGCCAGCAGCTTAGGGCAGAGAACCTATGGCTACACCTTC. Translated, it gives CASSLGQRTYGYTF.

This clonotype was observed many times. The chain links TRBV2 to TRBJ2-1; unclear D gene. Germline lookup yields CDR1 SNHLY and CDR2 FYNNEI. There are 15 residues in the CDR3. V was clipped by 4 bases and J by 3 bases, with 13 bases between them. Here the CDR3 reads CASSVTNPLYNEQFF. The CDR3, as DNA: TGTGCCAGCAGTGTAACGAACCCTCTCTACAATGAGCAGTTCTTC.

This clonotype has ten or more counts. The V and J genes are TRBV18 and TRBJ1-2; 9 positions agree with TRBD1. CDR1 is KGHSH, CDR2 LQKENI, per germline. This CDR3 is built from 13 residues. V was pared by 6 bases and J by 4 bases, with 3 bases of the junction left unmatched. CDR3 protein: CASSTGGTYGYTF. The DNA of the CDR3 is TGTGCCAGCTCTACAGGGGGCACCTATGGCTACACCTTC.

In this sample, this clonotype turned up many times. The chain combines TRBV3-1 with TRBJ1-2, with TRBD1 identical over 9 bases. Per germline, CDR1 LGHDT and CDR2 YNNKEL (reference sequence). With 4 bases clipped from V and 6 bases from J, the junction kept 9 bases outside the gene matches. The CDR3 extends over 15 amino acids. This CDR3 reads CASSPGQGFVDGYTF. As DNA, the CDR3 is TGTGCCAGCAGCCCGGGACAGGGTTTTGTCGATGGCTACACCTTC.

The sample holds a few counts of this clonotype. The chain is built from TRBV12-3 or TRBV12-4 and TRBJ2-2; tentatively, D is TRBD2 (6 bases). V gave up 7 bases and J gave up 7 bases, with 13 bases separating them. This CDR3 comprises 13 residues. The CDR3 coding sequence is TGTGCCAGCAATGAGGGGAGGAGCGGGGAGCTGTTTTTT. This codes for CASNEGRSGELFF.

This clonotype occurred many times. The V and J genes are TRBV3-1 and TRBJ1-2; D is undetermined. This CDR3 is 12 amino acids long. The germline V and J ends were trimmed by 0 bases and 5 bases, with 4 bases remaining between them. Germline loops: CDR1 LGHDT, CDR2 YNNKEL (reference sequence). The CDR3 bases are TGTGCCAGCAGCCAAGATGTGTATGGCTACACCTTC. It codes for CASSQDVYGYTF.

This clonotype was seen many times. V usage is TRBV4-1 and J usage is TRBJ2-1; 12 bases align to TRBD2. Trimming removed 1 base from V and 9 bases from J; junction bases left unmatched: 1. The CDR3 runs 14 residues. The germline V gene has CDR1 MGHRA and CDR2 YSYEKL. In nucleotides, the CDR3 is TGCGCCAGCAGCCAAGGGGGACTAGCGGGTGAGCAGTTCTTC. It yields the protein CASSQGGLAGEQFF.

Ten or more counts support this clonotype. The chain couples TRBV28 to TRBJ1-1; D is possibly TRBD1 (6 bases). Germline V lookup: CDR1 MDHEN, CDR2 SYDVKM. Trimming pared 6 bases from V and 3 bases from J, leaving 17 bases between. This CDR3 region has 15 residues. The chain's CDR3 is CASRRGTTTYTEAFF. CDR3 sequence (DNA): TGTGCCAGCAGGCGCGGGACAACGACGTACACTGAAGCTTTCTTT.

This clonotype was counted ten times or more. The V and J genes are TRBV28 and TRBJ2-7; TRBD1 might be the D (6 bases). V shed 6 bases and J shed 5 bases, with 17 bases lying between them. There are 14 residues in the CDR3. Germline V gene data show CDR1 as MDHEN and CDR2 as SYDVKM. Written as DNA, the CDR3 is TGTGCCAGCAGGCGAACGCGGACAGAGCACGAGCAGTACTTC. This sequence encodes CASRRTRTEHEQYF.

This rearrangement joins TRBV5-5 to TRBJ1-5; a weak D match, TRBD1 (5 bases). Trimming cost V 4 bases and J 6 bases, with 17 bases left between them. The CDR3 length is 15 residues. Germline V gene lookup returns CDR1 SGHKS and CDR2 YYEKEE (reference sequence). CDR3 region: CASSVLTGGGQPQHF. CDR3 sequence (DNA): TGTGCCAGCAGCGTACTGACCGGGGGAGGTCAGCCCCAGCATTTT.

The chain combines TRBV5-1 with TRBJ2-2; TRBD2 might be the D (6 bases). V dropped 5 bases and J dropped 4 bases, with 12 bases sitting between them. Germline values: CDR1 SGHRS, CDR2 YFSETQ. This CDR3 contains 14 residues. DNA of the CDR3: TGCGCCAGCAGTTCACGGGAGATCACCGGGGAGCTGTTTTTT. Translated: CASSSREITGELFF.

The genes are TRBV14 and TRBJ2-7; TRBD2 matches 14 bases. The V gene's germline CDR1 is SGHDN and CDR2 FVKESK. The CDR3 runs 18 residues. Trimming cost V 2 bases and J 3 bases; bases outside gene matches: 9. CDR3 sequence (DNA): TGTGCCAGCAGCCAAACCGGGACTAGCGGGAGAAGATTCTACGAGCAGTACTTC. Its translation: CASSQTGTSGRRFYEQYF.

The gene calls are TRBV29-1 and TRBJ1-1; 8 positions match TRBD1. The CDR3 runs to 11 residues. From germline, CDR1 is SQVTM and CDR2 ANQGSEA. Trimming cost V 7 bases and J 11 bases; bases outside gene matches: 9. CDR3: CSGLRTGTAFF. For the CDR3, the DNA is TGCAGCGGCCTTCGGACAGGGACGGCTTTCTTT.

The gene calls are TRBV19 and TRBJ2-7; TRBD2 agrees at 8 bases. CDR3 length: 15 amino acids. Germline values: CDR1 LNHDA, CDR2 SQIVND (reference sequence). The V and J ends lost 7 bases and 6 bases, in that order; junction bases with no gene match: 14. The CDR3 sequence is CASKGGGRHFSEQYF. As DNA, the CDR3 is TGTGCCAGTAAGGGGGGCGGGAGGCATTTCTCCGAGCAGTACTTC. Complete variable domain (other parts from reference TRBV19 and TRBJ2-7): DGGITQSPKYLFRKEGQNVTLSCEQNLNHDAMYWYRQDPGQGLRLIYYSQIVNDFQKGDIAEGYSVSREKKESFPLTVTSAQKNPTAFYLCASKGGGRHFSEQYFGPGTRLTVT.

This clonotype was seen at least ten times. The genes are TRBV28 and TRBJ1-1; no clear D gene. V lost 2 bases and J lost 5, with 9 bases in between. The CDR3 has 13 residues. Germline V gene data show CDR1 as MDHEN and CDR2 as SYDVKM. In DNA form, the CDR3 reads TGTGCCAGCAGTTTACCCGGAGGGACTGAAGCTTTCTTT. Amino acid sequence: CASSLPGGTEAFF.

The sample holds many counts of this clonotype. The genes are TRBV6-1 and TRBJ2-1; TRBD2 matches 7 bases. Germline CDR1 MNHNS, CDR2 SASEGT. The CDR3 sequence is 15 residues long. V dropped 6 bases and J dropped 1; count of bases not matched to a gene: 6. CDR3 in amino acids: CASRGAGSSYNEQFF. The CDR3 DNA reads TGTGCCAGCAGAGGAGCGGGATCTTCCTACAATGAGCAGTTCTTC.

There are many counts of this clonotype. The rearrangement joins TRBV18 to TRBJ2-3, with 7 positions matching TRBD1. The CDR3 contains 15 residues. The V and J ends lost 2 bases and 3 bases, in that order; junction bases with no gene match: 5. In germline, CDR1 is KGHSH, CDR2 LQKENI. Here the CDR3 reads CASSPRRQGTDTQYF. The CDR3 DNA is TGTGCCAGCTCACCAAGGCGACAGGGAACAGATACGCAGTATTTT.

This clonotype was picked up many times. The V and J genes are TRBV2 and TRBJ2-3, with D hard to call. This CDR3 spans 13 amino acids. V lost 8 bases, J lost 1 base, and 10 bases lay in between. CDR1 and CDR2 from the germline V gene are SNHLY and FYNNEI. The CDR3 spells CASCKRGTDTQYF. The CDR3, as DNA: TGTGCCAGCTGCAAAAGGGGCACAGATACGCAGTATTTT.

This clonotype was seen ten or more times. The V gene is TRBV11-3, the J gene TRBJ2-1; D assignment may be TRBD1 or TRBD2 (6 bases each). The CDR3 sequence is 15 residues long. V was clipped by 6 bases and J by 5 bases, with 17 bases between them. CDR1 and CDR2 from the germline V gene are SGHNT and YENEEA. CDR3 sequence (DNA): TGTGCCAGCAGTTCCGCCGGAGGGACACACAATGAGCAGTTCTTC. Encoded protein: CASSSAGGTHNEQFF.

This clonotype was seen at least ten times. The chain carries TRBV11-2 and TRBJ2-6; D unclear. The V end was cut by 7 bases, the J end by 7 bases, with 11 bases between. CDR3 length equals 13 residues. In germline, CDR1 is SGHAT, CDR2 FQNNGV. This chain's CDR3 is CASTYVDANVLTF. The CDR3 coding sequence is TGTGCCAGCACCTATGTTGACGCCAACGTCCTGACTTTC.

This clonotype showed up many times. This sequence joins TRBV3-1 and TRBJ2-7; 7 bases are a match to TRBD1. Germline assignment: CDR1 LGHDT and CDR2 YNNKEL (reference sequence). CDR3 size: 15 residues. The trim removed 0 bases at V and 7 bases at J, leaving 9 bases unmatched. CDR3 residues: CASSQDRTGPLEQYF. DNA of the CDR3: TGTGCCAGCAGCCAAGATCGGACAGGACCCTTGGAGCAGTACTTC.

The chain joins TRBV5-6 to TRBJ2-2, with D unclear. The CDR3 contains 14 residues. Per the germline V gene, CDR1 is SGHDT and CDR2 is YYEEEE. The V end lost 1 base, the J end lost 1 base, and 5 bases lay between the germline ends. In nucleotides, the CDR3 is TGTGCCAGCAGCTTGAGTCAGAACACCGGGGAGCTGTTTTTT. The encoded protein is CASSLSQNTGELFF.

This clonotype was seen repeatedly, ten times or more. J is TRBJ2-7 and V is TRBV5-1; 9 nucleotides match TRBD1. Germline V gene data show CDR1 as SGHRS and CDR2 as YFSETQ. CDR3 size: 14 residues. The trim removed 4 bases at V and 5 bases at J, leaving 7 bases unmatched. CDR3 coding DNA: TGCGCCAGCAGCCCTGCGGACAGGGGAGACGAGCAGTACTTC. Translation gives CASSPADRGDEQYF.

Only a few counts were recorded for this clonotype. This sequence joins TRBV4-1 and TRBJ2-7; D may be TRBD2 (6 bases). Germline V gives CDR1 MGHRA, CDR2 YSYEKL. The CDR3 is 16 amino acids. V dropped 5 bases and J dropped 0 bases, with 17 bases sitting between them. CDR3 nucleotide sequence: TGCGCCAGCAGCACAAGGGCGGGAAGGAACTCCTACGAGCAGTACTTC. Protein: CASSTRAGRNSYEQYF.